This entry is about one T cell receptor (beta chain). The clone's antigen remains unknown. Per-nucleotide qualities are absent, and no much larger clonotype sits a single base away. This sample was included in a study of long-term antiretroviral therapy in people with HIV (dated by TCRdb to 2021 to 2024). Describing the broader study: The earliest samples were collected roughly a decade before the 2015 WHO recommendation for immediate ART, at a time when ART was usually postponed until CD4 counts fell. A retrospective serial study tested whether ART initiation and durable HIV suppression were associated with changes in peripheral blood TRB repertoire composition and diversity. From some 28 adults with confirmed HIV infection, the cohort provided 192 cryopreserved PBMC samples, gathered serially across a mean of roughly 6 years (range 1-12). Of the roughly 30 participants with HIV, 10 to 11 were female. Test extractions of a monoclonal T-cell line alongside 30 to 35 polyclonal samples showed no cross-contamination during QIAcube processing.

Sequencing of the TRB variable region was done with the immunoSEQ hsTCRB v3.0 assay at survey level resolution. The targeted TRB sequencing depth was roughly 40,000-50,000 T-cell genomes per sample. Pooled TRB libraries were sequenced on an Illumina MiSeq with a v3 150-cycle kit. Per the authors' processing: Repertoire analysis was run in R within a reproducible Nextflow workflow that covered QC, data transformation and analysis. Custom analyses were implemented in LymphoSeq2, an R package for AIRR-Seq data exploration. Several samples that yielded fewer than 5000 total TRB sequences were excluded, so that 150 to 200 HIV repertoires were analyzed. Among the 180 or so HIV repertoires that were kept, roughly 58 were collected before ART initiation and under 150 were collected after ART initiation. Each repertoire was downsampled to 5000 TRB nucleotide sequences, and summary statistics were averaged across 100 downsampling iterations. Only TRB sequences with CDR3 regions of at least seven amino acids were retained for analysis. Diversity was assessed using a clonality score derived from Shannon entropy and using the Gini coefficient. In repertoire networks, the top 5000 CDR3 amino acid sequences were linked whenever an edit distance of one separated two sequences. For TRB CDR3 amino acid sequences, GLIPH2 was used to predict antigen specificity groups and MHC restriction. Known CMV, EBV, HIV or tissue antigen associations were flagged by matching CDR3 amino acid sequences against VDJdb and McPAS-TCR. Pre-ART, post-ART and control groups were compared with Wilcoxon signed-rank tests and Holm-Bonferroni correction. The table comes from immuneACCESS by way of TCRdb, which keeps in-frame sequences with V and J called. Part of the clones is missing from these tables; in studies checked, under half for an unresolved V gene and the rest for unknown reasons. The V and J calls and clone size come from that table; D and trimming were worked out from the DNA. The sample has under 25,000 clones on record, around four fifths of them singletons. The top ten clonotypes cover approximately 12% of the sample.

The CDR3 numbers 17 residues from cysteine through phenylalanine. Only the CDR3 portion is preserved as DNA: 51 bases, with reading frame beginning at the first base. V is pruned by 4 bases and J by 5 bases, leaving 12 bases of the junction without a gene match. Sequences SGHRS (CDR1) and YFSETQ (CDR2) are obtained from the germline V gene. To be included, a participant needed at least one PBMC sample from before ART initiation plus at least two post-ART samples. Every participant with HIV received treatment in the United States of America. Before DNA extraction, cryopreserved samples of roughly 1-10 million PBMC were thawed and washed. At the time of the earliest PBMC sample, participants with HIV were aged between roughly 20 and 60 years. Each participant contributed PBMC samples from 1-4 timepoints before ART initiation and 2-8 timepoints after ART initiation, with a median of 7 samples. For every participant, serial HIV viral load, CD4+ T-cell count, ART history and demographic data were obtained. Using a Qiagen kit on a QIAcube, genomic DNA was extracted from unsorted PBMC, with samples processed in batches of 12.

Here is what the overall study found, with its caveats: A significant increase in TRB diversity was found to be associated with ART initiation, although TRB diversity was observed to remain significantly below that of transplant donor controls even after long-term ART. At every time point, the repertoire was dominated by expanded TRB clones first identified before ART initiation, although this dominance fluctuated and, in many PLHIV, declined after ART. Narrower CDR3 length ranges were observed in HIV repertoires than in controls, and an antigen-experienced repertoire with only a slight naive shift after ART was suggested by the network structure. Because PBMC availability was limited, only the TCR beta chain was sequenced, with no alpha chain pairing. Because pre-ART samples had limited cell numbers, profiling was done on unsorted PBMC rather than on sorted CD4+ and CD8+ T cells. The samples span the years 2004 to 2017, and the ART regimens used at that time may not be as effective as current regimens. Inferences about post-ART repertoire changes were limited because no data were available on ART adherence, viral resistance or therapy changes.

This specimen was unsorted PBMCs, taken 1.6 years after starting antiretroviral therapy. The V and J segments used are TRBV5-1 and TRBJ1-4, and 9 junction bases match TRBD1. The sequence was obtained from a man aged 35 to 55 with HIV. The CDR3 protein: CASSPVGQGARNEKLFF. The DNA sequence is TGCGCCAGCAGCCCGGTGGGACAGGGAGCGAGGAATGAAAAACTGTTTTTT. Outside the CDR3, residues come from the reference TRBV5-1 and TRBJ1-4 proteins, so the full variable domain is: KAGVTQTPRYLIKTRGQQVTLSCSPISGHRSVSWYQQTPGQGLQFLFEYFSETQRNKGNFPGRFSGRQFSNSRSEMNVSTLELGDSALYLCASSPVGQGARNEKLFFGSGTQLSVL.